Each of the 30 T cell receptor beta chains below was sequenced from the same sample in a study of shared clonotypes between healthy human individuals. Sequencing used immunoSEQ multiplex PCR; TCRdb keeps in-frame clones, though not all of them. The table has some 2,500,000 clones, under 95% seen once; the top ten hold around 0.35%. Sequencing was carried out using naive CD4+ T cells from PBMCs. As to subset: CD45RA+ positively selected. These receptors were obtained from a man in his late teens or twenties in good health. Some clones in this sample may be carry-over from other donors' samples.

The rearrangement uses TRBV18 and TRBJ2-2, with D unclear. CDR1 and CDR2 (germline): KGHSH, LQKENI. Trimming shortened V by 0 bases and J by 4 bases, and 6 bases separated the two germline ends. The CDR3 loop spans 14 amino acids. CDR3 bases: TGTGCCAGCTCACCACCGGTACTCACCGGGGAGCTGTTTTTT. This codes for CASSPPVLTGELFF.

The chain employs TRBV7-3 and TRBJ2-7, with TRBD2 matching over 7 bases. V was clipped by 5 bases and J by 2 bases; unmatched bases: 9. The length of the CDR3 is 15 residues. CDR1 is SGHTA, CDR2 FQGTGA, per germline. The CDR3 sequence is CASSQGGRTPYEQYF. CDR3 sequence (DNA): TGTGCCAGCAGCCAAGGCGGGAGAACCCCCTACGAGCAGTACTTC.

The J gene is TRBJ1-4, the V gene TRBV5-4; 9 bases fit TRBD1. This CDR3 is built from 15 residues. Trimming at V came to 4 bases and at J to 8 bases, leaving 9 bases not matched to a gene. Germline values: CDR1 SGHNT, CDR2 YYREEE (reference sequence). The CDR3 DNA is TGTGCCAGCAGCGACCGGACAGGGGCGGGAGAAAAACTGTTTTTT. The encoded protein is CASSDRTGAGEKLFF.

The genes are TRBV27 and TRBJ2-2; 8 bases are a match to TRBD1. The V and J ends lost 9 bases and 4 bases, in that order; junction bases with no gene match: 10. The CDR3 runs 15 residues. Germline loops: CDR1 MNHEY, CDR2 SMNVEV (reference sequence). The CDR3: CASHGQGKSTGELFF. As DNA, the CDR3 is TGTGCCAGTCACGGACAGGGCAAAAGCACCGGGGAGCTGTTTTTT.

The J gene is TRBJ2-5, the V gene TRBV7-9; 7 bases align to TRBD1. Germline V gene sequence: CDR1 SEHNR, CDR2 FQNEAQ (reference sequence). V lost 5 bases and J lost 5; bases outside the gene matches: 11. The length of the CDR3 is 15 residues. CDR3 amino acids: CASSTPLTGTETQYF. CDR3 coding DNA: TGTGCCAGCAGCACACCATTGACAGGGACGGAGACCCAGTACTTC.

The J gene is TRBJ1-1, the V gene TRBV5-8, with TRBD1 matching over 9 bases. The CDR3 has 17 residues. Looked up from germline, CDR1 is SGHTS and CDR2 is YDEGEE. The V gene end was trimmed by 0 bases and the J gene end by 0 bases; junction bases not matched to a gene: 6. CDR3 nucleotide sequence: TGTGCCAGCAGCTTGGGGACAGGGGTAGGAATGAACACTGAAGCTTTCTTT. Translating gives CASSLGTGVGMNTEAFF.

V usage is TRBV4-3 and J usage is TRBJ1-2, with D unresolved. The CDR3 contains 12 residues. Germline-derived CDR1 and CDR2 are LGHNA and YSLEER. V was cut by 4 bases and J by 8 bases, with 11 bases left in between. CDR3 DNA: TGCGCCAGCAGCCGGGTCGGGTGGGGCTACACCTTC. Its translation is CASSRVGWGYTF.

The chain recombines TRBV20-1 with TRBJ2-5; possible D gene TRBD2, 5 bases. V lost 6 bases and J lost 6, with 8 bases in between. CDR1 is DFQATT and CDR2 is SNEGSKA in the germline V gene (reference sequence). This CDR3 is built from 10 residues. CDR3 region: CSARRKTQYF. The CDR3 bases are TGCAGTGCAAGGAGGAAGACCCAGTACTTC.

The chain recombines TRBV11-2 with TRBJ2-5; a weak D match, TRBD1 (6 bases). The DNA matches TRBJ2-7 better at its end, which makes the J call doubtful. Germline lookup yields CDR1 SGHAT and CDR2 FQNNGV. The CDR3 runs to 15 residues. The CDR3 region is CASSLGPGTNYEQYF. CDR3 sequence (DNA): TGTGCCAGCAGCTTAGGACCCGGGACAAACTACGAGCAGTACTTC.

The chain uses TRBV6-1 and TRBJ1-1; no reliable D call. The V end lost 4 bases, the J end lost 1 base, and 10 bases lay between the germline ends. The germline V gene has CDR1 MNHNS and CDR2 SASEGT. The CDR3 is made up of 14 amino acids. For the CDR3, the DNA is TGTGCCAGCAGTGTCCCGAGGGCGAACACTGAAGCTTTCTTT. This codes for CASSVPRANTEAFF.

This sequence joins TRBV10-3 and TRBJ1-2, with no clear D. The germline gives CDR1 ENHRY, CDR2 SYGVKD. Trimming pared 4 bases from V and 1 base from J, leaving 13 bases between. The CDR3 extends over 15 amino acids. CDR3: CAISGGDGGNYGYTF. As DNA, the CDR3 is TGTGCCATCAGTGGCGGGGATGGAGGTAACTATGGCTACACCTTC.

CDR3 region: CASSDWRGGGSPLHF. CDR3 sequence (DNA): TGTGCCAGCAGTGATTGGCGAGGAGGTGGTTCACCCCTCCACTTT. The gene calls are TRBV2 and TRBJ1-6; D remains unclear. V lost 3 bases and J 9 bases, leaving 15 bases between the germline ends. Germline CDR1 reads SNHLY; CDR2 reads FYNNEI. The CDR3 is 15 amino acids. The full variable domain, with the rest looked up from reference TRBV2 and TRBJ1-6, is EPEVTQTPSHQVTQMGQEVILRCVPISNHLYFYWYRQILGQKVEFLVSFYNNEISEKSEIFDDQFSVERPDGSNFTLKIRSTKLEDSAMYFCASSDWRGGGSPLHFGNGTRLTVT.

The rearrangement joins TRBV5-8 to TRBJ2-7, with D perhaps TRBD1 or TRBD2 (5 bases each). The CDR3 has 14 residues. CDR1 and CDR2 (germline): SGHTS, YDEGEE. The germline V and J ends were trimmed by 4 bases and 4 bases, with 15 bases remaining between them. The CDR3 sequence is CASSRSTGPYEQYF. The CDR3 DNA is TGTGCCAGCAGCCGCTCGACGGGACCATACGAGCAGTACTTC.

This chain connects TRBV4-3 to TRBJ1-6, with 7 bases lining up with TRBD1. The CDR3 is 16 amino acids. The trim removed 8 bases at V and 11 bases at J, leaving 18 bases unmatched. Germline V gene sequence: CDR1 LGHNA, CDR2 YSLEER. The CDR3 DNA reads TGCGCCAGCTCCCCGAAGAGGGCTTCCCAGGGGGCACCCCTCCACTTT. Translation gives CASSPKRASQGAPLHF.

The chain joins TRBV4-3 to TRBJ1-4; 11 bases are a match to TRBD1. Germline loops: CDR1 LGHNA, CDR2 YSLEER. This CDR3 comprises 15 residues. V shed 5 bases and J 8 bases; nucleotides not matched to a gene: 7. In DNA, the CDR3 is TGCGCCAGCAGCTTGCTGGGACAGGGGGGCGAAAAACTGTTTTTT. Translation gives CASSLLGQGGEKLFF.

The chain employs TRBV5-1 and TRBJ1-2; D is ambiguous. V lost 3 bases, J lost 3 bases, and 9 bases lay in between. The CDR3 runs to 13 residues. CDR1 and CDR2 from the germline V gene are SGHRS and YFSETQ. CDR3 nucleotide sequence: TGCGCCAGCAGCTATAGGGAGGACTATGGCTACACCTTC. The encoded protein is CASSYREDYGYTF.

The CDR3 is CASRGGLAGVGEQYF. CDR3 DNA: TGTGCCAGCAGGGGGGGACTAGCGGGAGTCGGAGAGCAGTACTTC. The rearrangement links TRBV2 to TRBJ2-7, with 14 bases fitting TRBD2. V was pared by 6 bases and J by 7 bases, with 8 bases of the junction left unmatched. Germline-derived CDR1 and CDR2 are SNHLY and FYNNEI. This CDR3 spans 15 amino acids.

The V gene is TRBV11-2, the J gene TRBJ2-2; D uncertain. V shed 5 bases and J shed 6 bases, with 10 bases lying between them. CDR3 size: 13 residues. Germline V gene lookup returns CDR1 SGHAT and CDR2 FQNNGV. The CDR3 is CASSPLEAGELFF. DNA for the CDR3: TGTGCCAGCAGCCCCCTTGAGGCCGGGGAGCTGTTTTTT.

V gene TRBV2 combines with J gene TRBJ2-1; D might be TRBD1 or TRBD2, each matching 5 bases. This CDR3 comprises 14 residues. Deletions cut 8 bases from V and 7 bases from J, with 18 bases between. CDR1 SNHLY and CDR2 FYNNEI come from the germline V gene. CDR3 DNA sequence: TGTGCCAGCGCAGGGAGTCTAGCCGGTAATGAGCAGTTCTTC. Amino acid sequence: CASAGSLAGNEQFF.

The V gene is TRBV28, the J gene TRBJ1-2; maybe TRBD1 (6 bases). This CDR3 is built from 13 residues. With 10 bases removed from V and 8 bases from J, the gap between germline ends came to 20 bases. CDR1 MDHEN and CDR2 SYDVKM come from the germline V gene. As DNA, the CDR3 is TGTGCCATTCGGTCGGGGGGCGAGGTGGGCTACACCTTC. It translates to CAIRSGGEVGYTF.

V usage is TRBV18 and J usage is TRBJ2-2; perhaps D is TRBD1 or TRBD2 (5 bases each). With 6 bases removed from V and 4 bases from J, the gap between germline ends came to 12 bases. Germline V CDR1 and CDR2: KGHSH, LQKENI. The CDR3 consists of 14 residues. As DNA, the CDR3 is TGTGCCAGCTCTACCGCAGGGACCACCGGGGAGCTGTTTTTT. As protein: CASSTAGTTGELFF.

V gene TRBV4-1 combines with J gene TRBJ1-5, with D unresolved. CDR3 length: 16 amino acids. The germline V gene encodes CDR1 MGHRA and CDR2 YSYEKL. Trimming removed 4 bases at V and 3 bases at J, with 16 bases between. As DNA, the CDR3 is TGCGCCAGCAGCCCTCACCCATCAAGGGACAATCAGCCCCAGCATTTT. Translating gives CASSPHPSRDNQPQHF.

The chain links TRBV5-1 to TRBJ1-2; D unresolved. The ends were cut back, 0 bases at V and 5 bases at J, with 14 bases in the middle. This CDR3 is 15 amino acids long. Germline lookup yields CDR1 SGHRS and CDR2 YFSETQ. CDR3 region: CASSLELMGPYGYTF. The CDR3 nucleotides read TGCGCCAGCAGCTTGGAGTTGATGGGCCCTTATGGCTACACCTTC.

This clone was counted a single time. The chain is built from TRBV7-9 and TRBJ2-1; D is perhaps TRBD1 (6 bases). The ends were cut back, 3 bases at V and 7 bases at J, with 13 bases in the middle. Germline V gives CDR1 SEHNR, CDR2 FQNEAQ (reference sequence). CDR3 length: 14 amino acids. Here the CDR3 reads CASSFSTGMNEQFF. In DNA form, the CDR3 reads TGTGCCAGCAGCTTTTCTACAGGGATGAATGAGCAGTTCTTC.

This clone was seen only once. The sample has other DNA sequences that encode this CDR3 too. CDR3 sequence reads: CASSIRGDTQYF. Here the CDR3 DNA reads TGTGCCAGTAGTATAAGGGGAGATACGCAGTATTTT. The chain recombines TRBV19 with TRBJ2-3; perhaps TRBD1 as D (5 bases). CDR3 length: 12 residues. Trimming shortened V by 2 bases and J by 5 bases, and 5 bases separated the two germline ends. The germline gives CDR1 LNHDA, CDR2 SQIVND (reference sequence).

This sequence joins TRBV6-5 and TRBJ1-5; D not certain. Trimming took off 0 bases at V and 9 bases at J, with 9 bases between the two ends. Germline V gene sequence: CDR1 MNHEY, CDR2 SVGAGI. There are 13 residues in the CDR3. The CDR3: CASSYSPGTPQHF. For the CDR3, the DNA is TGTGCCAGCAGTTACTCTCCGGGTACGCCCCAGCATTTT.

The rearrangement uses TRBV7-9 and TRBJ2-1, with D possibly TRBD2 on 5 matching bases. Germline V gene lookup returns CDR1 SEHNR and CDR2 FQNEAQ (reference sequence). The CDR3 extends over 17 amino acids. Trimming pared 2 bases from V and 7 bases from J, leaving 21 bases between. The CDR3 here is CASSLNRGRRSRNEQFF. The CDR3 nucleotides read TGTGCCAGCAGCTTAAATAGAGGGCGAAGGAGCAGGAATGAGCAGTTCTTC.

The V gene is TRBV11-3, the J gene TRBJ2-2; D is unresolved. V shed 6 bases and J shed 4 bases, with 9 bases lying between them. The CDR3 extends over 13 amino acids. Germline V gene sequence: CDR1 SGHNT, CDR2 YENEEA. CDR3: CASSSKATGELFF. The DNA for the CDR3 is TGTGCCAGCAGTTCGAAGGCCACCGGGGAGCTGTTTTTT.

The chain recombines TRBV30 with TRBJ2-3; 15 bases match TRBD2. This CDR3 contains 13 residues. Germline loops: CDR1 GTSNPN, CDR2 SVGIG (reference sequence). Losses at the gene ends were 5 bases for V and 6 bases for J; bases not matched to a gene: 0. The CDR3 spells CAWGTSGRDTQYF. The CDR3 coding sequence is TGTGCCTGGGGGACTAGCGGGAGGGATACGCAGTATTTT.

The chain carries TRBV6-5 and TRBJ1-1; 9 positions match TRBD1. Germline V gives CDR1 MNHEY, CDR2 SVGAGI. The CDR3 length is 16 residues. V shed 2 bases and J 1 base; nucleotides not matched to a gene: 5. DNA for the CDR3: TGTGCCAGCAGTTACGTTCCGGGACAGGGGAACACTGAAGCTTTCTTT. It yields the protein CASSYVPGQGNTEAFF.